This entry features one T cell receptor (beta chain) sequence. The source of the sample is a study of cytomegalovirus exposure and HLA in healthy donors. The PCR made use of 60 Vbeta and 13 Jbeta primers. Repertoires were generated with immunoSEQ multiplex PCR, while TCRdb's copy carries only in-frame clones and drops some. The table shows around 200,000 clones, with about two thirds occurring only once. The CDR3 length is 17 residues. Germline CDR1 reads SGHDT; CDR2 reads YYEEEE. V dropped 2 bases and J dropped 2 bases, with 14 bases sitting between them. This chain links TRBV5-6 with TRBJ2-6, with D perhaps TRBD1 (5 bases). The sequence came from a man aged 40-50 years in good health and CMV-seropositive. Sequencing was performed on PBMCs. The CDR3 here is CASSFRPRQPGANVLTF. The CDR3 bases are TGTGCCAGCAGCTTTCGCCCCCGACAGCCTGGGGCCAACGTCCTGACTTTC.